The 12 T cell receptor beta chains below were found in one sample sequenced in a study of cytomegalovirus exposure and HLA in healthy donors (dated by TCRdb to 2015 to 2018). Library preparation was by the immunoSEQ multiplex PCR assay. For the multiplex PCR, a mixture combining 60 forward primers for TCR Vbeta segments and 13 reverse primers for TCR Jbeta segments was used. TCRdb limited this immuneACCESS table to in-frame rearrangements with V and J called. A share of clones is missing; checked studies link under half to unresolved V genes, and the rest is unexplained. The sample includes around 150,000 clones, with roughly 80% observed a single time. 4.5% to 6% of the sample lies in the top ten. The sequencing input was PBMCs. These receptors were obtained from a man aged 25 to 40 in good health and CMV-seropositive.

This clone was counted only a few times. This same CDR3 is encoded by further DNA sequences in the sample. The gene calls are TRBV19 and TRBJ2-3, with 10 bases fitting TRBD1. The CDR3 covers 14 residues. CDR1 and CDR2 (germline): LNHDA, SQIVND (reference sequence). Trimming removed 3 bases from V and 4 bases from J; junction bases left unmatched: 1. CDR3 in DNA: TGTGCCAGTAGTATCGGACAGGGGGCAGATACGCAGTATTTT. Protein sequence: CASSIGQGADTQYF.

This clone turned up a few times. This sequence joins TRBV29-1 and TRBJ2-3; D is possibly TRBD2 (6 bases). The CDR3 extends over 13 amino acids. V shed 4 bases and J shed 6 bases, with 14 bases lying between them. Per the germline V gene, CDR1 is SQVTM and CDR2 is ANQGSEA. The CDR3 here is CSVVRAGPDTQYF. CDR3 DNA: TGCAGCGTTGTTAGGGCGGGACCCGATACGCAGTATTTT.

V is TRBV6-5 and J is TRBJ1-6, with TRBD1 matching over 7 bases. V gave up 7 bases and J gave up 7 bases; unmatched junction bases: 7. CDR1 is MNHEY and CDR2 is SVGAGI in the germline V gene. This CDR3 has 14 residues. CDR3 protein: CASISPGGNSPLHF. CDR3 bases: TGTGCCAGCATAAGTCCAGGGGGGAATTCACCCCTCCACTTT.

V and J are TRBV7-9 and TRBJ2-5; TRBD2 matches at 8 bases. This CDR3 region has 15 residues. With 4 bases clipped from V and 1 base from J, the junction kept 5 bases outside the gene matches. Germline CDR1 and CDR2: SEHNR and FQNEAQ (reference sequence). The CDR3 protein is CASSYRLASQETQYF. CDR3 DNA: TGTGCCAGCAGCTACCGACTAGCGTCCCAAGAGACCCAGTACTTC.

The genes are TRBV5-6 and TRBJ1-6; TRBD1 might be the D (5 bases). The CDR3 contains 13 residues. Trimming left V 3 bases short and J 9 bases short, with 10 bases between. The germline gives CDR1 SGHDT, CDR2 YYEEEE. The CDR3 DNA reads TGTGCCAGCAGCTGGCAGGGCGGTTCACCCCTCCACTTT. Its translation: CASSWQGGSPLHF.

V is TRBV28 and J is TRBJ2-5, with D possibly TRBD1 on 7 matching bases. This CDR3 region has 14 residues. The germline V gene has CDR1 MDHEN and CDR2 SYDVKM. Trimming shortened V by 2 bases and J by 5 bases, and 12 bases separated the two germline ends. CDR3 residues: CASSLGGGAETQYF. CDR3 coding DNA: TGTGCCAGCAGTTTAGGAGGGGGCGCGGAGACCCAGTACTTC.

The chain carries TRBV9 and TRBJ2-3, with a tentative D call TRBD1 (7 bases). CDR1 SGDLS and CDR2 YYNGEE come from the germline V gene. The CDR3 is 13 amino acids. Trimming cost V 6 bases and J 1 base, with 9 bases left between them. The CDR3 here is CASTRGGTDTQYF. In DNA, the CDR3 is TGTGCCAGCACCAGGGGGGGCACAGATACGCAGTATTTT.

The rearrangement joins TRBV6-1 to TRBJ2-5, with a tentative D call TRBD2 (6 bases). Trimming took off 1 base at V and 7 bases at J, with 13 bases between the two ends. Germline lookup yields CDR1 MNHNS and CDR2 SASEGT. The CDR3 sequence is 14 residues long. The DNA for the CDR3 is TGTGCCAGCAGTGAAGGGAGGGAGTTTGCGACCCAGTACTTC. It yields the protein CASSEGREFATQYF.

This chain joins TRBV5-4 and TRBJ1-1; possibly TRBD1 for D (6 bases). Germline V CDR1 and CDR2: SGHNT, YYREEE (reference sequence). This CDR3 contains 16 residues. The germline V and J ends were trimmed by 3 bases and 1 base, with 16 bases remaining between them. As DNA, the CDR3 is TGTGCCAGCAGCTCGCGACCGGGAGGGGGGAACACTGAAGCTTTCTTT. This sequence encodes CASSSRPGGGNTEAFF. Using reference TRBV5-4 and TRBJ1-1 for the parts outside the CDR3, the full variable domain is ETGVTQSPTHLIKTRGQQVTLRCSSQSGHNTVSWYQQALGQGPQFIFQYYREEENGRGNFPPRFSGLQFPNYSSELNVNALELDDSALYLCASSSRPGGGNTEAFFGQGTRLTVV.

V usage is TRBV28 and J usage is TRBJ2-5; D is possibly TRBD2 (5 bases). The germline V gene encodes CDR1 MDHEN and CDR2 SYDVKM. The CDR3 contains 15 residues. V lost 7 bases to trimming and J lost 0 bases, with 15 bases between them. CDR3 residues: CASKKPLGDQETQYF. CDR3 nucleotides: TGTGCCAGCAAGAAACCACTCGGGGACCAAGAGACCCAGTACTTC.

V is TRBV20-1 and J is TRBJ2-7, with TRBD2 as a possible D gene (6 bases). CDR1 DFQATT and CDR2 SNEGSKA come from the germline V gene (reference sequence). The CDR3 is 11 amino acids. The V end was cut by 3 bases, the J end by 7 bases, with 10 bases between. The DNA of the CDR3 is TGCAGTGCTAGGACTGGAGGGGAGCAGTACTTC. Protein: CSARTGGEQYF.

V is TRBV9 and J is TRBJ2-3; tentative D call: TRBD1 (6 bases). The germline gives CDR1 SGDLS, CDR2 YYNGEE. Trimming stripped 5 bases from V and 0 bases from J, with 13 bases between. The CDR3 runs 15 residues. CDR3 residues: CASSRWGPSTDTQYF. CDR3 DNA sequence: TGTGCCAGCAGTCGCTGGGGGCCTAGCACAGATACGCAGTATTTT.